This TCR beta chain was captured in a study of control samples from healthy donors and cancer patients. The CDR3 has 15 amino acids. Here immunoSEQ multiplex PCR was the method, and the copy in TCRdb shows in-frame clones only, minus some. In the table there are 150,000 to 200,000 clones, about 94% of which are singletons. This rearrangement joins TRBV21-1 to TRBJ1-6. TRBV21-1 is designated a pseudogene. This TCR was recovered from a woman between 35 and 50 years old in good health. The sequenced sample was blood. Written as DNA, the CDR3 is TGTGCCAGCCCAGAACCGGGACGTACAAATTCACCCCTCCACTTT. It specifies CASPEPGRTNSPLHF.